The present T cell receptor (beta chain) was sequenced within a study of blood T cell repertoires in COVID-19 (TCRdb year 2020). For the wider study: The collaborator samples originated in the United States, Italy and Spain and spanned the acute and convalescent phases of COVID-19. Nearly every sample came with metadata listing a de-identified subject ID, COVID-19 status, age in years and sex. Where HLA class I and class II types were available, the types were taken from metadata supplied by the sample provider, not from assay-based typing. The samples were drawn from two sources: the first 160 participants of the ongoing ImmuneRACE study, and 1,200 or so subjects contributed by 6 global collaborators. Subjects who had been exposed to COVID-19, were actively infected with it, or had recovered from it provided the deeply sampled blood TCRbeta repertoires that made up the dataset. A freely available public database, intended as a resource for researchers studying the immune response to SARS-CoV-2, is where the repertoires were released. The material from the prospective study consisted of cDNA or gDNA derived from T cells, B-cell-depleted T cells, or PBMCs.

Note on this clone: The target of this receptor is not known. Base qualities were left out, and no much larger clone turns up one base away.

TCRbeta CDR3 regions were amplified from genomic DNA using the immunoSEQ Assay, a bias-controlled multiplex PCR. Turning to the authors' computational methods: Within the assay, amplification of reference gene primers was used to estimate how many nucleated cells each sample contained. Sequence reads were collapsed and filtered to measure the absolute abundance of every unique TCRbeta CDR3 rearrangement. For each sample, productive Simpson clonality was calculated as the square root of Simpson's diversity index over productive rearrangements. The clones in this table, taken by TCRdb from immuneACCESS, are in-frame only. Not every clone is retained; where verified, under half of the shortfall comes from an unresolved V gene, and the cause of the rest is unknown. The D gene and trimming were derived from the DNA, and the V and J assignments and clone size from that table. This sample is represented by about 160,000 clones; 80% of them were singletons. The ten largest clones capture roughly 3.5% of the sample.

Paper-wide results and their limitations: How much clinical and demographic metadata was included differed by source and by participant, and the metadata was provided uncurated.

In the prospective study, participants were about 18 to 95 years old, resided in under 30 geographic areas of the United States, and were enrolled through a virtual design. In the prospective study, cohorts were assigned on the basis of participant-reported clinical history obtained from a screening survey and a study questionnaire. Recovered participants in ImmuneRACE Cohort 3 were defined by two consecutive negative NP/OP PCR tests, clearance by a healthcare professional, or resolution of symptoms. In the prospective study, whole blood, serum and a nasopharyngeal or oropharyngeal swab were collected from each participant by mobile phlebotomists. Additional blood draws and questionnaires over an approximately 2-month period could optionally be provided by prospective study participants. Before DNA extraction, blood samples from the prospective study were shipped at room temperature or frozen.

The origin of this receptor is a woman aged 60 to 75 who had recovered from COVID-19. The sequencing sample was made of PBMCs or T cells enriched from blood (not recorded which).

The CDR3 protein is CASGFDRAYGYTF. The nucleotides are TGTGCTAGTGGTTTCGACAGGGCTTATGGCTACACCTTC. Recombination joined TRBV12-5 with TRBJ1-2, and TRBD1 matches 7 of the central bases. Inclusive of the bounding cysteine and phenylalanine, the CDR3 is 13 residues long. The kept DNA is CDR3 alone, 39 bases in frame from the first base. Via the germline V gene, CDR1 is LGHNT and CDR2 FRNRAP. The germline V end is reduced by 3 bases and the J end by 5 bases; junction bases left unmatched: 3. Beyond the CDR3, the reference TRBV12-5 and TRBJ1-2 genes provide the residues; the full variable domain reads: DARVTQTPRHKVTEMGQEVTMRCQPILGHNTVFWYRQTMMQGLELLAYFRNRAPLDDSGMPKDRFSAEMPDATLATLKIQPSEPRDSAVYFCASGFDRAYGYTFGSGTRLTVV.